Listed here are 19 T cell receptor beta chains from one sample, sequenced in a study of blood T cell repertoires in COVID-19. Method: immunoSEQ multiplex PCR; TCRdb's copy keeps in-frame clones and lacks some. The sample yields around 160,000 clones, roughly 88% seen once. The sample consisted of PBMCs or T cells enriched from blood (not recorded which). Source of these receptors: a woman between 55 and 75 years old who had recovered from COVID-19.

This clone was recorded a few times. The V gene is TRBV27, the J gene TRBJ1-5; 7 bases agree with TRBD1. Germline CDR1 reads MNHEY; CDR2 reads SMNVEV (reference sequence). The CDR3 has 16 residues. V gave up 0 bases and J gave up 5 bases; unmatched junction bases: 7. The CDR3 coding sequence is TGTGCCAGCAGTTTATCGGGACAGCCTAATCATCAGCCCCAGCATTTT. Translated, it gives CASSLSGQPNHQPQHF.

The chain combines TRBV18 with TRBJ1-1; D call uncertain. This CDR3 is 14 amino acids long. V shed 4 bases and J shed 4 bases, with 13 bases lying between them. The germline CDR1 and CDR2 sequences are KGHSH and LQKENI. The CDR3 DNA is TGTGCCAGCTCACTCGACGAGGGATCCACTGAAGCTTTCTTT. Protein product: CASSLDEGSTEAFF.

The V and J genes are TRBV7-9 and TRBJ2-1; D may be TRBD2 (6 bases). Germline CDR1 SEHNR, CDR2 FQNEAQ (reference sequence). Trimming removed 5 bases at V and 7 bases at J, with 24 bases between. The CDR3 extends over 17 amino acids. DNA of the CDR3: TGTGCCAGCAGCCGCAACCGAAGACTAGACATTTGGAATGAGCAGTTCTTC. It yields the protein CASSRNRRLDIWNEQFF. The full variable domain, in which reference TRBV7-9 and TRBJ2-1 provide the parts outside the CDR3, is DTGVSQNPRHKITKRGQNVTFRCDPISEHNRLYWYRQTLGQGPEFLTYFQNEAQLEKSRLLSDRFSAERPKGSFSTLEIQRTEQGDSAMYLCASSRNRRLDIWNEQFFGPGTRLTVL.

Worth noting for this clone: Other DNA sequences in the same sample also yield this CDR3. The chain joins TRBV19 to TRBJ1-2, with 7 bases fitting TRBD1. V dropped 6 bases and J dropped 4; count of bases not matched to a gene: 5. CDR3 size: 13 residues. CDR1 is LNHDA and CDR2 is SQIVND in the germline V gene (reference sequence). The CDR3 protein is CASSRQGSYGYTF. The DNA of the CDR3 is TGTGCCAGTAGCCGACAGGGTTCCTATGGCTACACCTTC.

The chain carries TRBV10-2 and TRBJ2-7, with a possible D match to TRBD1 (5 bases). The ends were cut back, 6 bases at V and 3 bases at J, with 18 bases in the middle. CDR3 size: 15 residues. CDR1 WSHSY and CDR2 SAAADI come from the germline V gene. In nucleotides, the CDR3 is TGCGCCAGCAGATTAGGACAACGCGATCTCTACGAGCAGTACTTC. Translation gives CASRLGQRDLYEQYF.

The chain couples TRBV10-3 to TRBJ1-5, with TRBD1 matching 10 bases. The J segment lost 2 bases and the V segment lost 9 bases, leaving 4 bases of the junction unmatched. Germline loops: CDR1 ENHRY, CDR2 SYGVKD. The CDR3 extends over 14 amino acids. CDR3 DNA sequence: TGTGCCATTTCCGGGACAGGGGGCAATCAGCCCCAGCATTTT. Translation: CAISGTGGNQPQHF.

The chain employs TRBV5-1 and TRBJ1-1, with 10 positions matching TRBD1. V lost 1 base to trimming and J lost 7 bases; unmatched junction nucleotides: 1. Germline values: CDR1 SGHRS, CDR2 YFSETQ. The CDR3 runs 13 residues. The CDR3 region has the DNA TGCGCCAGCAGCTTGCGGGACAGGGGTGAAGCTTTCTTT. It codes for CASSLRDRGEAFF.

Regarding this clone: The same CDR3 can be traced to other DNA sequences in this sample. Here the CDR3 reads CASSSGLAVPYNEQFF. The CDR3 nucleotides are TGCGCCAGCAGCTCGGGACTAGCGGTCCCCTACAATGAGCAGTTCTTC. This sequence joins TRBV5-1 and TRBJ2-1; the match to TRBD2 covers 11 bases. Germline CDR1 is SGHRS and CDR2 is YFSETQ. V dropped 3 bases and J dropped 2; count of bases not matched to a gene: 4. This CDR3 is 16 amino acids long.

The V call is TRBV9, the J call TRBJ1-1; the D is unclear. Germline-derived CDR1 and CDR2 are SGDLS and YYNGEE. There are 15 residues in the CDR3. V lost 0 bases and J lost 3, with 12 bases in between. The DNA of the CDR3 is TGTGCCAGCAGCGTAGGGGCAGCTCAGGACACTGAAGCTTTCTTT. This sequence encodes CASSVGAAQDTEAFF.

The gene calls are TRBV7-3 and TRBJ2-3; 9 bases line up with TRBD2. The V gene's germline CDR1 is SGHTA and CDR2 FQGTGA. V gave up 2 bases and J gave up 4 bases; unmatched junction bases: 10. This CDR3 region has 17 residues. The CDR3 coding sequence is TGTGCCAGCAGCTTAGTCGGCTTGGCGGGAGGGGCAGATACGCAGTATTTT. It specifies CASSLVGLAGGADTQYF.

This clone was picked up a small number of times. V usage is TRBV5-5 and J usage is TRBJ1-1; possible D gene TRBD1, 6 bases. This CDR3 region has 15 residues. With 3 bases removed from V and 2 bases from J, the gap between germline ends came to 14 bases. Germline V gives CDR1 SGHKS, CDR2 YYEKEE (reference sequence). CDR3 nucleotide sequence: TGTGCCAGCAGCTCATTCACGGGACAAAACACTGAAGCTTTCTTT. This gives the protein CASSSFTGQNTEAFF.

Here the CDR3 reads CASSWDLDHTDTQYF. The CDR3 bases are TGCGCCAGCAGTTGGGACTTAGACCACACAGATACGCAGTATTTT. The chain recombines TRBV5-1 with TRBJ2-3, with D possibly matching TRBD2 (6 bases). This CDR3 comprises 15 residues. V was pared by 5 bases and J by 2 bases, with 15 bases between. CDR1 and CDR2 (germline): SGHRS, YFSETQ.

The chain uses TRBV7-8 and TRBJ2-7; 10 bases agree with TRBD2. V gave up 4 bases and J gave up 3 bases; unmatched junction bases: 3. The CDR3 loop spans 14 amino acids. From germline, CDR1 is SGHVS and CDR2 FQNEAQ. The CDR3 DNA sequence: TGTGCCAGCAGCTGGACTAGCGGAGACTACGAGCAGTACTTC. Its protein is CASSWTSGDYEQYF.

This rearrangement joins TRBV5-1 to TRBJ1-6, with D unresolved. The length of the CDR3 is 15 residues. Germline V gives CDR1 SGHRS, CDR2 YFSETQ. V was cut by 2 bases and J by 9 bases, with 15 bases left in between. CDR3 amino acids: CASSFGGSIGSPLHF. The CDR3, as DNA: TGCGCCAGCAGCTTCGGAGGGTCGATCGGTTCACCCCTCCACTTT.

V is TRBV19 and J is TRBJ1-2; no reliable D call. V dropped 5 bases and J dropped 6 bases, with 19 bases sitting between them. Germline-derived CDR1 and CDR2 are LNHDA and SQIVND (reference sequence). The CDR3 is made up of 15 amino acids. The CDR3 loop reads CASSPSLLARNGYTF. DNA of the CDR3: TGTGCCAGTAGTCCAAGCCTCTTAGCGCGGAATGGCTACACCTTC. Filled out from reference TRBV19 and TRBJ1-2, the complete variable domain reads DGGITQSPKYLFRKEGQNVTLSCEQNLNHDAMYWYRQDPGQGLRLIYYSQIVNDFQKGDIAEGYSVSREKKESFPLTVTSAQKNPTAFYLCASSPSLLARNGYTFGSGTRLTVV.

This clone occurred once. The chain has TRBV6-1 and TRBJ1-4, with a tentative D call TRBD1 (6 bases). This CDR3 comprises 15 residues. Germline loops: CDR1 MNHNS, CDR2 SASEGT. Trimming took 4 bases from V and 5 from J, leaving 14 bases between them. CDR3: CASSVLGQYNEKLFF. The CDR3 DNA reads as TGTGCCAGCAGTGTCCTCGGACAGTACAATGAAAAACTGTTTTTT.

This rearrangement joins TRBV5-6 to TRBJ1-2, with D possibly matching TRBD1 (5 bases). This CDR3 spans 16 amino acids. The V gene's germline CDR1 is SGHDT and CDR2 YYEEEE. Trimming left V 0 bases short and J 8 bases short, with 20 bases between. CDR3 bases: TGTGCCAGCAGCTTGGGGGGATTCCGTGAGGGGAGGGGCTACACCTTC. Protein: CASSLGGFREGRGYTF.

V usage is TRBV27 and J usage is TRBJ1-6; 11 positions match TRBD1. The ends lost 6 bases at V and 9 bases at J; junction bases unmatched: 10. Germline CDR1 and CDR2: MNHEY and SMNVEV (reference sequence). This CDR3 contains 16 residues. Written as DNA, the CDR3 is TGTGCCAGCAGCTATATCCCTGGGACAGGGGGTTCACCCCTCCACTTT. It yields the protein CASSYIPGTGGSPLHF.

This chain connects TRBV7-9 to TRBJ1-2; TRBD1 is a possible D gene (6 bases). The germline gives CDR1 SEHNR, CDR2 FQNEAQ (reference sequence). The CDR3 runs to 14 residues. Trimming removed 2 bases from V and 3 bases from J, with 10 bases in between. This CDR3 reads CASSLSAGDYGYTF. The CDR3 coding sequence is TGTGCCAGCAGCTTATCCGCAGGGGACTATGGCTACACCTTC. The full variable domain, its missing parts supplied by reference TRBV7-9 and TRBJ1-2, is DTGVSQNPRHKITKRGQNVTFRCDPISEHNRLYWYRQTLGQGPEFLTYFQNEAQLEKSRLLSDRFSAERPKGSFSTLEIQRTEQGDSAMYLCASSLSAGDYGYTFGSGTRLTVV.